The next 21 T cell receptor beta chains were all read from a single sample in a study of blood T cell repertoires in COVID-19. The method was immunoSEQ multiplex PCR; TCRdb's version includes in-frame clones alone and lacks a portion of them. The sample yields 60,000 to 95,000 clones, under 95% seen once. Sequenced sample: peripheral blood. These receptors were obtained from a human donor in a cohort sampled during active COVID-19.

J is TRBJ2-5 and V is TRBV4-2, with TRBD2 matching over 15 bases. Germline V gene sequence: CDR1 LGHNA, CDR2 YNFKEQ. The CDR3 totals 18 residues. The ends lost 4 bases at V and 5 bases at J; junction bases unmatched: 11. The CDR3 region is CASSPEGLAGGRRETQYF. Written as DNA, the CDR3 is TGTGCCAGCAGCCCGGAAGGACTAGCGGGGGGGCGACGGGAGACCCAGTACTTC.

The chain employs TRBV11-2 and TRBJ2-1; 11 bases line up with TRBD2. J gave up 1 base and V 1 base, and 6 bases lay outside the gene matches. This CDR3 has 18 residues. Germline values: CDR1 SGHAT, CDR2 FQNNGV. CDR3 sequence (DNA): TGTGCCAGCAGCTTAGGGGTAGCGGGGGGGCGGTCCTACAATGAGCAGTTCTTC. Its protein is CASSLGVAGGRSYNEQFF.

This chain connects TRBV4-1 to TRBJ2-2; 10 positions agree with TRBD2. With 0 bases clipped from V and 7 bases from J, the junction kept 14 bases outside the gene matches. CDR3 length: 19 amino acids. Germline V gene data show CDR1 as MGHRA and CDR2 as YSYEKL. The CDR3 loop is CASSQDKGQRGGHGGELFF. The CDR3 coding sequence is TGCGCCAGCAGCCAAGATAAAGGGCAGCGGGGGGGCCATGGCGGGGAGCTGTTTTTT.

The chain uses TRBV11-2 and TRBJ1-5, with a tentative D call TRBD1 (5 bases). Germline CDR1 SGHAT, CDR2 FQNNGV. CDR3 length: 14 residues. Trimming pared 4 bases from V and 7 bases from J, leaving 14 bases between. Here the CDR3 reads CASSYIGDGQPQHF. The CDR3 DNA reads as TGTGCCAGCAGCTATATAGGGGATGGACAGCCCCAGCATTTT.

The CDR3 DNA is TGTGCCAGCAGCCCACCTGCGCCCAGGGGTATTGAGACCCAGTACTTC. Protein: CASSPPAPRGIETQYF. The genes are TRBV9 and TRBJ2-5; D perhaps matches TRBD1 (6 bases). V shed 4 bases and J shed 5 bases, with 21 bases lying between them. The CDR3 has 16 amino acids. The germline V gene has CDR1 SGDLS and CDR2 YYNGEE.

The rearrangement uses TRBV12-3 or TRBV12-4 and TRBJ2-3; possible D gene TRBD1, 5 bases. The V and J ends lost 3 bases and 9 bases respectively, with 13 bases between them. This CDR3 region has 13 residues. The CDR3 region is CASSLAPAGTQYF. DNA of the CDR3: TGTGCCAGCAGTTTGGCCCCCGCAGGGACGCAGTATTTT.

The J gene is TRBJ1-5, the V gene TRBV19; 8 nucleotides agree with TRBD1. CDR3 size: 14 residues. V shed 5 bases and J 5 bases; nucleotides not matched to a gene: 5. CDR1 is LNHDA, CDR2 SQIVND, per germline (reference sequence). CDR3 bases: TGTGCCAGTAGTGCGGGACAGGCTGATCAGCCCCAGCATTTT. This codes for CASSAGQADQPQHF.

The rearrangement uses TRBV7-2 and TRBJ2-1; 7 bases agree with TRBD1. Germline V gene sequence: CDR1 SGHTA, CDR2 FQGNSA. The CDR3 extends over 13 amino acids. Losses at the gene ends were 8 bases for V and 5 bases for J; bases not matched to a gene: 6. In nucleotides, the CDR3 is TGTGCCAGCTCAAGACAGGGCAACAATGAGCAGTTCTTC. It encodes CASSRQGNNEQFF.

DNA for the CDR3: TGTGCCAGCAGTTCGGGACAGGGACCCGCGGGCTACACCTTC. Residues: CASSSGQGPAGYTF. The chain employs TRBV7-2 and TRBJ1-2; 9 bases align to TRBD1. V shed 6 bases, J shed 8 bases, and the junction held 10 bases outside the gene matches. Germline-derived CDR1 and CDR2 are SGHTA and FQGNSA. This CDR3 contains 14 residues.

This rearrangement joins TRBV9 to TRBJ2-7; 10 bases map to TRBD1. This CDR3 spans 17 amino acids. J lost 1 base, V lost 0 bases, and 7 bases had no gene match. Looked up from germline, CDR1 is SGDLS and CDR2 is YYNGEE. The CDR3 here is CASSVGGQGFRSYEQYF. The CDR3 DNA follows: TGTGCCAGCAGCGTAGGGGGACAGGGGTTCAGGTCCTACGAGCAGTACTTC. Supplemented by reference TRBV9 and TRBJ2-7, the full variable domain reads DSGVTQTPKHLITATGQRVTLRCSPRSGDLSVYWYQQSLDQGLQFLIQYYNGEERAKGNILERFSAQQFPDLHSELNLSSLELGDSALYFCASSVGGQGFRSYEQYFGPGTRLTVT.

This chain links TRBV5-6 with TRBJ2-3; 11 bases are a match to TRBD1. Losses at the gene ends were 0 bases for V and 3 bases for J; bases not matched to a gene: 6. Germline assignment: CDR1 SGHDT and CDR2 YYEEEE. The CDR3 sequence is 17 residues long. CDR3 amino acids: CASSLDWGTGGTDTQYF. In DNA form, the CDR3 reads TGTGCCAGCAGCTTGGATTGGGGGACAGGGGGTACAGATACGCAGTATTTT.

The chain uses TRBV21-1 and TRBJ2-1; TRBD2 is the table's D call and was not checked against the DNA. TRBV21-1 counts as a pseudogene. CDR3 length: 18 amino acids. CDR3 loop: CASSPPRPGLRAYNEQFF. CDR3 nucleotides: TGTGCCAGCAGCCCACCGAGGCCCGGACTGAGGGCCTACAATGAGCAGTTCTTC.

The J gene is TRBJ2-7, the V gene TRBV6-5, with 10 bases identical to TRBD1. There are 15 residues in the CDR3. J gave up 7 bases and V 1 base, and 7 bases lay outside the gene matches. In germline, CDR1 is MNHEY, CDR2 SVGAGI. Here the CDR3 reads CASSYWGQGNREQYF. CDR3 in DNA: TGTGCCAGCAGTTACTGGGGACAGGGGAACAGAGAGCAGTACTTC.

This clone was counted between two and nine times. The V gene is TRBV23-1, the J gene TRBJ1-6; D ambiguous. TRBV23-1 is given ORF status, its function remaining uncertain. V was clipped by 4 bases and J by 9 bases, with 16 bases between them. CDR3 size: 15 residues. CDR3 sequence: CASSLGPSLSSPLHF. The CDR3 DNA is TGCGCCAGCAGTCTGGGCCCATCTCTGTCTTCACCCCTCCACTTT.

This chain joins TRBV5-1 and TRBJ2-2; D is uncertain. V dropped 0 bases and J dropped 5 bases, with 11 bases sitting between them. Germline CDR1 SGHRS, CDR2 YFSETQ. This CDR3 comprises 15 residues. Written as DNA, the CDR3 is TGCGCCAGCAGCTTGGCTGCCAGTTTTACCGGGGAGCTGTTTTTT. Its translation: CASSLAASFTGELFF.

Only one count was recorded for this clone. The chain uses TRBV5-1 and TRBJ2-3, with a tentative D call TRBD1 (5 bases). Germline CDR1 and CDR2: SGHRS and YFSETQ. The CDR3 runs to 16 residues. With 0 bases removed from V and 4 bases from J, the gap between germline ends came to 15 bases. The CDR3 region is CASSLGRPPGSDTQYF. CDR3 coding DNA: TGCGCCAGCAGCTTGGGGCGACCCCCAGGGTCAGATACGCAGTATTTT.

V and J are TRBV19 and TRBJ2-7; 9 positions agree with TRBD2. Per germline, CDR1 LNHDA and CDR2 SQIVND (reference sequence). This CDR3 has 15 residues. V shed 5 bases, J shed 3 bases, and the junction held 8 bases outside the gene matches. This chain's CDR3 is CASSFRTSAGYEQYF. The CDR3 DNA reads as TGTGCCAGTAGTTTCCGGACTAGCGCGGGCTACGAGCAGTACTTC.

In this sample, this clone turned up once. CDR3 DNA sequence: TGTGCCAGCAGCCAAGGACAGGGTTTGCGAGAGACCCAGTACTTC. Translating gives CASSQGQGLRETQYF. The V and J genes are TRBV4-2 and TRBJ2-5; 7 nucleotides line up with TRBD1. Germline lookup yields CDR1 LGHNA and CDR2 YNFKEQ. This CDR3 is 15 amino acids long. Germline trimming cut 1 base from V and 4 bases from J; bases unmatched to any gene: 6.

This clone showed up just once. The gene calls are TRBV19 and TRBJ1-4; no firm D call. The V gene's germline CDR1 is LNHDA and CDR2 SQIVND (reference sequence). V was trimmed by 6 bases and J by 10 bases, leaving 27 bases between them. The CDR3 totals 17 residues. The CDR3 nucleotides read TGTGCCAGTAGAAAACCTCAAGGCTCTTCAACTAAAGGAAAACTGTTTTTT. Translating it yields CASRKPQGSSTKGKLFF.

V usage is TRBV5-1 and J usage is TRBJ2-5; D is perhaps TRBD1 (5 bases). Trimming removed 2 bases from V and 3 bases from J, with 11 bases in between. Germline CDR1 reads SGHRS; CDR2 reads YFSETQ. This CDR3 contains 14 residues. In nucleotides, the CDR3 is TGCGCCAGCAGCTTACAGGTTCATAAAGAGACCCAGTACTTC. Amino acid sequence: CASSLQVHKETQYF.

The chain combines TRBV11-2 with TRBJ2-1; 8 bases fit TRBD2. The CDR3 contains 17 residues. Germline V gene sequence: CDR1 SGHAT, CDR2 FQNNGV. V shed 1 base, J shed 4 bases, and the junction held 9 bases outside the gene matches. CDR3 protein: CASSLVLSTSGYNEQFF. The CDR3 nucleotides read TGTGCCAGCAGCTTAGTTCTTAGCACTAGCGGATACAATGAGCAGTTCTTC.